This T cell receptor beta chain is from a study of shared clonotypes between healthy human individuals. Background on the study: Aged between 18 and 49, the donors were a couple of women and three men. Study-level findings and limits: The study's rarefaction showed incomplete sorted-subset sequencing despite large depth.

The length of the CDR3 is 16 residues. Germline V gene data show CDR1 as SEHNR and CDR2 as FQNEAQ (reference sequence). V lost 2 bases and J 7 bases, leaving 18 bases between the germline ends. Concerning this clone: No antigen is known for it.

Measured with immunoSEQ multiplex PCR; TCRdb has only the in-frame clones, and not every one. This table holds 2 million to 2.5 million clones, less than 95% found once. Donors included only healthy HIV-negative adults lacking recent acute infections or vaccinations. Splitting the CD4+ cells yielded a CD45RA+ naive subset and a CD45RA-negative memory subset. The chain couples TRBV7-9 to TRBJ2-1, with a weak D call TRBD2 (5 bases). The origin of this receptor is a man aged 18-30 years in good health. Some clones in this sample may be carry-over from other donors' samples. Sequencing was done on a sample of naive CD4+ T cells from PBMCs. Subset here: CD45RA+ positively selected. DNA of the CDR3: TGTGCCAGCAGCTTACGGGCGGGTACCCCGGGGAATGAGCAGTTCTTC. Its protein product is CASSLRAGTPGNEQFF.